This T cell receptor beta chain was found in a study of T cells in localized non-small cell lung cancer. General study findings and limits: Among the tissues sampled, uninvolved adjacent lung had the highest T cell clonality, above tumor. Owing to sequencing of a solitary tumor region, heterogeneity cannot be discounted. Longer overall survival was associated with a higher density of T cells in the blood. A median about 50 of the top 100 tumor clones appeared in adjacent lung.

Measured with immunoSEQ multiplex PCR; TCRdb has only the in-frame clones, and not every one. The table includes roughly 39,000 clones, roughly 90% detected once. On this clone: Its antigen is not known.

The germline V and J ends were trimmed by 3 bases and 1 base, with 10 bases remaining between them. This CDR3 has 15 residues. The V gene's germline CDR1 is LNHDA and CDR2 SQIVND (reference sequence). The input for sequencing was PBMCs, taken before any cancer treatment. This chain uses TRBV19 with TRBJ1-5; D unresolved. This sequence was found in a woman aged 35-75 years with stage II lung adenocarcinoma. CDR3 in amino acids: CASSIREESNQPQHF. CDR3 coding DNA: TGTGCCAGTAGTATTCGGGAGGAAAGCAATCAGCCCCAGCATTTT.